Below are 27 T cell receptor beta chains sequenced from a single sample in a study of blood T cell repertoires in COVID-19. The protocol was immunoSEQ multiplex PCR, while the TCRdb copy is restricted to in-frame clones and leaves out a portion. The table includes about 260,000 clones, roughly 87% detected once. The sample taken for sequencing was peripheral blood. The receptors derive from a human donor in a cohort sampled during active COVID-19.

The CDR3 DNA follows: TGTGCCAGTAGGTACTTACCGGGACAGGGTCCAGATACGCAGTATTTT. It yields the protein CASRYLPGQGPDTQYF. The chain uses TRBV19 and TRBJ2-3; 9 bases are a match to TRBD1. V lost 6 bases to trimming and J lost 4 bases; unmatched junction nucleotides: 11. The CDR3 is 16 amino acids. The germline CDR1 and CDR2 sequences are LNHDA and SQIVND (reference sequence).

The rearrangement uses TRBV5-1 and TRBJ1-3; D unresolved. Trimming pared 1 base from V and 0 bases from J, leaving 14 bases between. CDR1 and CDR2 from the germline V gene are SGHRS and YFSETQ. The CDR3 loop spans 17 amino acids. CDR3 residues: CASSLWSGTSSGNTIYF. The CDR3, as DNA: TGCGCCAGCAGCTTGTGGTCAGGCACGAGCTCTGGAAACACCATATATTTT.

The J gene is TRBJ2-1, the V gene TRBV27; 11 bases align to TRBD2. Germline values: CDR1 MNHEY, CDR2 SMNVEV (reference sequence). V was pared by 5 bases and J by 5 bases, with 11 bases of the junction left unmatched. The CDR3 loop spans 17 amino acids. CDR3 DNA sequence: TGTGCCAGCAGTCGGTCGACTAGCGGGGACCCCCACAATGAGCAGTTCTTC. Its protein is CASSRSTSGDPHNEQFF.

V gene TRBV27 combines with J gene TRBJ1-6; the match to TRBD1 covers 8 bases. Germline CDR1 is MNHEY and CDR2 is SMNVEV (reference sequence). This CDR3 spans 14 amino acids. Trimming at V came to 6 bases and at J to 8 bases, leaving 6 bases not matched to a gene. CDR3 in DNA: TGTGCCAGCAGGTGGACAGGGACCGATTCACCCCTCCACTTT. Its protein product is CASRWTGTDSPLHF.

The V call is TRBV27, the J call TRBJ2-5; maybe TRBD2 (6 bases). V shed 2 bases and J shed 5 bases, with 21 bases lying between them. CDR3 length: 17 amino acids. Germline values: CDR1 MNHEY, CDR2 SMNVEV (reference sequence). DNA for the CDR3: TGTGCCAGCAGTTTAGTCCCCACTAGCCGCTCGACGGAGACCCAGTACTTC. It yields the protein CASSLVPTSRSTETQYF.

CDR3 residues: CASSLTSGGTDTQYF. The CDR3 coding sequence is TGTGCCAGCAGCTTGACTAGCGGGGGAACAGATACGCAGTATTTT. The chain uses TRBV11-2 and TRBJ2-3; 12 nucleotides align to TRBD2. Germline V gene sequence: CDR1 SGHAT, CDR2 FQNNGV. The V segment lost 3 bases and the J segment 3 bases; nucleotides outside the gene matches: 1. CDR3 length: 15 residues.

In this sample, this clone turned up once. The CDR3 region is CASGQTSGNTIYF. The CDR3 DNA reads TGTGCCAGTGGACAGACTTCTGGAAACACCATATATTTT. The chain combines TRBV6-5 with TRBJ1-3, with a weak D call TRBD1 (6 bases). The V end was cut by 9 bases, the J end by 1 base, with 10 bases between. This CDR3 spans 13 amino acids. Germline V lookup: CDR1 MNHEY, CDR2 SVGAGI.

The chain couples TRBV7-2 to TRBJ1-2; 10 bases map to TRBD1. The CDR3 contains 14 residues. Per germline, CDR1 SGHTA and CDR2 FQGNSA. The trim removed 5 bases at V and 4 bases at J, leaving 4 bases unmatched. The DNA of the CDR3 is TGTGCCAGCAGCCCGGGGGACAGGGGCTATGGCTACACCTTC. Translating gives CASSPGDRGYGYTF.

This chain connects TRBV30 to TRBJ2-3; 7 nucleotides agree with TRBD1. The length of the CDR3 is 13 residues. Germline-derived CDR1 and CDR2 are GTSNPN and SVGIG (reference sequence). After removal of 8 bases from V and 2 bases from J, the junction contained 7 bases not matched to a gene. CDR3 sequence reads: CAGSGGNTDTQYF. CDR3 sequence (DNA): TGTGCCGGCTCAGGGGGAAACACAGATACGCAGTATTTT.

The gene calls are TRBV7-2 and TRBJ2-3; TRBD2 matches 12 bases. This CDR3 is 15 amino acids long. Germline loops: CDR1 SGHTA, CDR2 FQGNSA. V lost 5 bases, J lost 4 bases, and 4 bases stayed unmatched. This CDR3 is CASSPLAGGADTQYF. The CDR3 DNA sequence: TGTGCCAGCAGCCCTCTAGCGGGGGGGGCAGATACGCAGTATTTT. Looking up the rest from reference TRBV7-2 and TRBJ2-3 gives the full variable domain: GAGVSQSPSNKVTEKGKDVELRCDPISGHTALYWYRQSLGQGLEFLIYFQGNSAPDKSGLPSDRFSAERTGGSVSTLTIQRTQQEDSAVYLCASSPLAGGADTQYFGPGTRLTVL.

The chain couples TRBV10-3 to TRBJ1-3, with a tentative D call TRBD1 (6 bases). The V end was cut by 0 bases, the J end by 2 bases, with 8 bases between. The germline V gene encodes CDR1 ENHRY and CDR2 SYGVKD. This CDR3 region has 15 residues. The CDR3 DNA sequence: TGTGCCATCAGTGAGTCGCCAGGGGCTGGAAACACCATATATTTT. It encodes CAISESPGAGNTIYF.

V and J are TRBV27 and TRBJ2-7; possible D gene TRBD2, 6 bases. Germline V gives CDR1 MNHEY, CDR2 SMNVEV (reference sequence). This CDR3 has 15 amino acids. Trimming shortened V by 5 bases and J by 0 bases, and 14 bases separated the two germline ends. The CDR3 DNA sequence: TGTGCCAGCAGTAAAACGGGACTTACCTCCTACGAGCAGTACTTC. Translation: CASSKTGLTSYEQYF.

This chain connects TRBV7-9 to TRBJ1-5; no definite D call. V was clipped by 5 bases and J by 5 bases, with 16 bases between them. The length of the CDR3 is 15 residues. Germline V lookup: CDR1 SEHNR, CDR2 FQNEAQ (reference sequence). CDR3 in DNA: TGTGCCAGCAGCCAAACGAACACCGATTATCAGCCCCAGCATTTT. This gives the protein CASSQTNTDYQPQHF. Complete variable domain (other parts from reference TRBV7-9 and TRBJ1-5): DTGVSQNPRHKITKRGQNVTFRCDPISEHNRLYWYRQTLGQGPEFLTYFQNEAQLEKSRLLSDRFSAERPKGSFSTLEIQRTEQGDSAMYLCASSQTNTDYQPQHFGDGTRLSIL.

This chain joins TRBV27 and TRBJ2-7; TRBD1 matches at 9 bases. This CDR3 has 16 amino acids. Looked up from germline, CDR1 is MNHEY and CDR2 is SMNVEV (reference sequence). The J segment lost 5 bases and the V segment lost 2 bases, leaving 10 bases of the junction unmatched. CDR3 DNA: TGTGCCAGCAGTTTAGTTGGACAGGGGTTATTTGACGAGCAGTACTTC. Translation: CASSLVGQGLFDEQYF.

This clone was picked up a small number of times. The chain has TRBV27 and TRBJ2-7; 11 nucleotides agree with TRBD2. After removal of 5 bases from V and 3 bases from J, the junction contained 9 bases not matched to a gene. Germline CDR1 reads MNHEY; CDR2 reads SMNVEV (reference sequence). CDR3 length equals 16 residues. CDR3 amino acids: CASSPSGTSGIYEQYF. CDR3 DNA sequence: TGTGCCAGCAGTCCATCAGGGACTAGCGGAATCTACGAGCAGTACTTC.

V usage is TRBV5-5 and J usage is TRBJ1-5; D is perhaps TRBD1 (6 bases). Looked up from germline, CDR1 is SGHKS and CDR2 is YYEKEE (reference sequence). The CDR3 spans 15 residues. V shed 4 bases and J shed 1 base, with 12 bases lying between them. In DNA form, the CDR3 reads TGTGCCAGCAGCGCCTGGACAGACAGCAATCAGCCCCAGCATTTT. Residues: CASSAWTDSNQPQHF.

Here the CDR3 DNA reads TGTGCCAGCAGTTCCAGAACAACCGGGGAGCAGTACTTC. Translated: CASSSRTTGEQYF. This sequence joins TRBV27 and TRBJ2-7; D ambiguous. The CDR3 has 13 amino acids. Germline V gives CDR1 MNHEY, CDR2 SMNVEV (reference sequence). With 4 bases removed from V and 7 bases from J, the gap between germline ends came to 14 bases.

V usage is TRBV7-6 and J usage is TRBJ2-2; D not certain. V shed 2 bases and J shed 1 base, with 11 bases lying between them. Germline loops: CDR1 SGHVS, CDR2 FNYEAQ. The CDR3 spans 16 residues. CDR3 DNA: TGTGCCAGCAGCTTAAATAGTCCGTTGAACACCGGGGAGCTGTTTTTT. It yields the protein CASSLNSPLNTGELFF.

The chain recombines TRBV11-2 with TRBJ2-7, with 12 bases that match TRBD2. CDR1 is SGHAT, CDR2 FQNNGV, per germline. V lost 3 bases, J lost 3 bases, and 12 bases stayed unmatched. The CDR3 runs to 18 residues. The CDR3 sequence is CASSFYGTMTSGSYEQYF. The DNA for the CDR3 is TGTGCCAGCAGCTTCTATGGAACCATGACTAGCGGGAGCTACGAGCAGTACTTC.

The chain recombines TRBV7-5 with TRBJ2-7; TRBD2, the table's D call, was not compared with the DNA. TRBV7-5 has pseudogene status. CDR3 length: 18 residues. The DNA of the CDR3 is TGTGTCAGAAGCTTAGGGCCTAAACTGCGGGAACACCTCTACGAGCAGTACTTC. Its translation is CVRSLGPKLREHLYEQYF.

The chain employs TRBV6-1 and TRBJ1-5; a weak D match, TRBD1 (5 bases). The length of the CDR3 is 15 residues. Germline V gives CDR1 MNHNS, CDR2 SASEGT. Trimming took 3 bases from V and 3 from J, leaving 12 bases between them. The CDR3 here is CASSEQGVNNQPQHF. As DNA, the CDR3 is TGTGCCAGCAGTGAGCAGGGCGTAAACAATCAGCCCCAGCATTTT.

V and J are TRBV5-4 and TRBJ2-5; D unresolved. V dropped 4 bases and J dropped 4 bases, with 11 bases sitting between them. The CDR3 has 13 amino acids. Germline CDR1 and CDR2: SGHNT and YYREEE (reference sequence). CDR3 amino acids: CASSPPYGETQYF. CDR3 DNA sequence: TGTGCCAGCAGCCCTCCCTATGGAGAGACCCAGTACTTC.

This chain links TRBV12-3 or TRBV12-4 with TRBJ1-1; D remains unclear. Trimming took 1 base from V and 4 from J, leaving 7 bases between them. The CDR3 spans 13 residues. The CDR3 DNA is TGTGCCAGCAGTTTAGATGTTCGCACTGAAGCTTTCTTT. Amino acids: CASSLDVRTEAFF.

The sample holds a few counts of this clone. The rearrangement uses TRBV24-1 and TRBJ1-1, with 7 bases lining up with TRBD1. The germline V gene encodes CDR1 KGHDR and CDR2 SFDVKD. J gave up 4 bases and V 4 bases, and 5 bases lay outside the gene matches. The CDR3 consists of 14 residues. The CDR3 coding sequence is TGTGCCACCAGTGAGACAGGGAGAACCACTGAAGCTTTCTTT. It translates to CATSETGRTTEAFF.

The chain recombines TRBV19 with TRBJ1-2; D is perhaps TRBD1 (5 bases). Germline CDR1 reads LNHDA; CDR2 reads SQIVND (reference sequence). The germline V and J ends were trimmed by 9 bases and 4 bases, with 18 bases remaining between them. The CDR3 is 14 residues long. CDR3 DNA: TGTGCCAGCCAAAGGGGCAATCACGGCTATGGCTACACCTTC. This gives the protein CASQRGNHGYGYTF.

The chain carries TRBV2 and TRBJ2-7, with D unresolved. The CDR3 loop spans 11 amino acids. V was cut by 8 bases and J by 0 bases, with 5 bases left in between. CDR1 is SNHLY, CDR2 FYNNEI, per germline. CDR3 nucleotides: TGTGCCAGCCGGGTCTCCTACGAGCAGTACTTC. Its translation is CASRVSYEQYF.

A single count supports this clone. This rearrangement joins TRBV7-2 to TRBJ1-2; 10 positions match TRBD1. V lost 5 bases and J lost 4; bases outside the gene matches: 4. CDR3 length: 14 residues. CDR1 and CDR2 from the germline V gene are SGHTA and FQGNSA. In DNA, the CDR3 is TGTGCCAGCAGCCCGGGACAGGGGACCTATGGCTACACCTTC. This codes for CASSPGQGTYGYTF.